The sequence of this T cell receptor (beta chain) was determined in a study of blood T cell repertoires in COVID-19. The wider study: Samples taken during acute and convalescent COVID-19 were collected in the United States, Italy and Spain. PBMCs, B-cell-depleted T cells, or T cells provided the cDNA or gDNA that made up the material.

This clone was found a few times. This same CDR3 is encoded by further DNA sequences in the sample. The CDR3 has 17 residues. The germline V gene has CDR1 LGHDT and CDR2 YNNKEL (reference sequence). With V trimmed by 2 bases and J by 2 bases, 5 bases remained unmatched. Original data processing: Using reference gene primer amplification, nucleated cell counts were estimated. TCRdb's copy holds only in-frame clones and misses some; the assay was immunoSEQ multiplex PCR. V and J calls and clone size come straight from that table; D and trimming were deduced from the DNA. The sample contains 100,000 to 150,000 clones, approximately 80% of which appear only once.

The specimen sequenced was peripheral blood. The chain employs TRBV3-1 (or the pseudogene TRBV3-2) and TRBJ2-2, with 10 nucleotides matching TRBD2. The receptor was isolated from a man aged 55 to 69 with acute or convalescent COVID-19. CDR3 sequence reads: CASSQRTSGRNTGELFF. In DNA, the CDR3 is TGTGCCAGCAGCCAACGGACTAGCGGTAGAAACACCGGGGAGCTGTTTTTT.